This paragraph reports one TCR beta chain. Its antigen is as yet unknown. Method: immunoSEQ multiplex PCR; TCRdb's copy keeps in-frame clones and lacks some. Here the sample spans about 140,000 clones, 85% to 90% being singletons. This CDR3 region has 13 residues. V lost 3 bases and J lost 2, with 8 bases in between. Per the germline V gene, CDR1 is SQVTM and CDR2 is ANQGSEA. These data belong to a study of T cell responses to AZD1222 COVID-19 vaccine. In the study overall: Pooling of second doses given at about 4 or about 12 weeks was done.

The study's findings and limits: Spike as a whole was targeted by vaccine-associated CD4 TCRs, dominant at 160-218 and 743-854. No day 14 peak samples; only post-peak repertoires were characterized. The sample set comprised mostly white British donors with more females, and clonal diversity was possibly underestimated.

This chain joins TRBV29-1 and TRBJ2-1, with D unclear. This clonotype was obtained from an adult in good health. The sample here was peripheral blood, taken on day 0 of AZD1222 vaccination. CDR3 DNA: TGCAGCGTTGATTTAGGGACCTACAATGAGCAGTTCTTC. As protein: CSVDLGTYNEQFF.